One and the same sample provided the 31 T cell receptor beta chains below, sequenced in a study of T cell clonotyping in hematopoietic cell transplantation. Clones were read by immunoSEQ multiplex PCR, and TCRdb kept only the in-frame ones, dropping some. The repertoire holds 45,000 or so clones, 80% to 85% seen once, with over 4% in the top ten. Specified time point: recipient sample about 28 days before transplant, after cytoreduction. The specimen was peripheral blood mononuclear cells, collected before stem cell transplant. Source of these receptors: a man aged 55 to 70 with myelodysplastic syndrome. Some clones in this sample may be carry-over from other donors' samples.

This chain uses TRBV6-6 with TRBJ2-1, with 8 bases that match TRBD1. Germline CDR1 is MNHNY and CDR2 is SVGAGI (reference sequence). Trimming removed 6 bases from V and 1 base from J; junction bases left unmatched: 5. CDR3 length: 15 residues. The DNA for the CDR3 is TGTGCCAGCAGCGGAACAGGGGGATCCTACAATGAGCAGTTCTTC. It is translated as CASSGTGGSYNEQFF.

The rearrangement joins TRBV11-3 to TRBJ2-3; 9 nucleotides agree with TRBD1. This CDR3 comprises 16 residues. In germline, CDR1 is SGHNT, CDR2 YENEEA. Unmatched junction bases numbered 7, after V lost 5 bases and J lost 1 base. The CDR3 protein is CASSPGTGTRTDTQYF. CDR3 bases: TGTGCCAGCAGCCCCGGGACAGGGACTCGCACAGATACGCAGTATTTT.

V gene TRBV6-5 combines with J gene TRBJ2-3; no reliable D call. Looked up from germline, CDR1 is MNHEY and CDR2 is SVGAGI. The CDR3 consists of 15 residues. The ends were cut back, 2 bases at V and 1 base at J, with 10 bases in the middle. The CDR3 nucleotides read TGTGCCAGCAGTTACGAGCCATGGGGCACAGATACGCAGTATTTT. Protein product: CASSYEPWGTDTQYF.

The V and J genes are TRBV7-9 and TRBJ2-7; D uncertain. V was cut by 2 bases and J by 6 bases, with 8 bases left in between. Germline CDR1 is SEHNR and CDR2 is FQNEAQ (reference sequence). This CDR3 is 12 amino acids long. CDR3 loop: CASSLSGPEQYF. The CDR3, as DNA: TGTGCCAGCAGCTTATCGGGCCCCGAGCAGTACTTC.

This clone was picked up a small number of times. The chain is built from TRBV25-1 and TRBJ1-2; tentatively, D is TRBD1 (5 bases). V lost 3 bases and J lost 8, with 13 bases in between. Germline V lookup: CDR1 MGHDK, CDR2 SYGVNS. The CDR3 has 13 residues. CDR3 sequence (DNA): TGTGCCAGCAGTGAGCTCCAGGGAAACGGCTACACCTTC. Its protein is CASSELQGNGYTF.

CDR3 nucleotide sequence: TGTGCCAGCAGTTTATACGGGTGGGAGACCCAGTACTTC. Protein: CASSLYGWETQYF. The chain joins TRBV28 to TRBJ2-5; D unresolved. The germline gives CDR1 MDHEN, CDR2 SYDVKM. Trimming removed 1 base from V and 5 bases from J, with 8 bases in between. This CDR3 contains 13 residues.

The V call is TRBV30, the J call TRBJ1-1, with D perhaps TRBD1 (6 bases). The germline V and J ends were trimmed by 2 bases and 1 base, with 11 bases remaining between them. This CDR3 is 14 amino acids long. In germline, CDR1 is GTSNPN, CDR2 SVGIG (reference sequence). CDR3 nucleotides: TGTGCCTGGAGTACCGGGACACCGAACACTGAAGCTTTCTTT. Encoded protein: CAWSTGTPNTEAFF.

J is TRBJ1-5 and V is TRBV9; possibly TRBD1 for D (5 bases). V shed 2 bases and J shed 5 bases, with 8 bases lying between them. CDR3 length: 13 residues. In germline, CDR1 is SGDLS, CDR2 YYNGEE. The CDR3 coding sequence is TGTGCCAGCAGCGTTGACAGCGATCAGCCCCAGCATTTT. Its protein product is CASSVDSDQPQHF.

The gene calls are TRBV28 and TRBJ1-6; 7 bases are a match to TRBD1. V dropped 7 bases and J dropped 8; count of bases not matched to a gene: 5. CDR3 length: 13 amino acids. Germline CDR1 reads MDHEN; CDR2 reads SYDVKM. CDR3 nucleotide sequence: TGTGCCAGCAACGACAGGGAATATTCACCCCTCCACTTT. Its translation: CASNDREYSPLHF. Full variable domain (outside the CDR3, taken from reference TRBV28 and TRBJ1-6): DVKVTQSSRYLVKRTGEKVFLECVQDMDHENMFWYRQDPGLGLRLIYFSYDVKMKEKGDIPEGYSVSREKKERFSLILESASTNQTSMYLCASNDREYSPLHFGNGTRLTVT.

The chain links TRBV19 to TRBJ2-7, with 8 bases lining up with TRBD1. This CDR3 is built from 14 residues. The J segment lost 3 bases and the V segment lost 3 bases, leaving 4 bases of the junction unmatched. Germline V lookup: CDR1 LNHDA, CDR2 SQIVND (reference sequence). The CDR3, as DNA: TGTGCCAGTAGTATGACCGGGACAGGCTACGAGCAGTACTTC. Protein: CASSMTGTGYEQYF.

J is TRBJ2-1 and V is TRBV25-1, with TRBD1 identical over 9 bases. V lost 9 bases and J lost 8; bases outside the gene matches: 2. The CDR3 length is 11 residues. CDR1 and CDR2 from the germline V gene are MGHDK and SYGVNS. This CDR3 is CASRQGDEQFF. The CDR3, as DNA: TGTGCCAGTCGACAGGGGGATGAGCAGTTCTTC.

The genes are TRBV18 and TRBJ1-5; D may be TRBD1 (5 bases). Trimming left V 3 bases short and J 3 bases short, with 6 bases between. This CDR3 has 13 residues. In germline, CDR1 is KGHSH, CDR2 LQKENI. The CDR3 is CASSPTVNQPQHF. The CDR3 DNA follows: TGTGCCAGCTCACCGACAGTCAATCAGCCCCAGCATTTT.

This chain connects TRBV6-5 to TRBJ1-2, with D perhaps matching TRBD1 (5 bases). V dropped 2 bases and J dropped 3 bases, with 13 bases sitting between them. Germline assignment: CDR1 MNHEY and CDR2 SVGAGI. The CDR3 is 15 amino acids. CDR3 residues: CASSYGGGGHYGYTF. The CDR3 DNA reads as TGTGCCAGCAGTTACGGGGGTGGAGGCCACTATGGCTACACCTTC.

The V call is TRBV9, the J call TRBJ2-7; D not resolved. Germline V gene data show CDR1 as SGDLS and CDR2 as YYNGEE. The CDR3 is 12 residues long. Trimming removed 3 bases from V and 6 bases from J, with 10 bases in between. DNA for the CDR3: TGTGCCAGCAGCGCTCAGACGGGCGAGCAGTACTTC. This sequence encodes CASSAQTGEQYF.

The chain couples TRBV29-1 to TRBJ1-1, with 9 nucleotides matching TRBD1. Unmatched junction bases numbered 6, after V lost 6 bases and J lost 7 bases. This CDR3 comprises 12 residues. Per germline, CDR1 SQVTM and CDR2 ANQGSEA. The CDR3 reads CSVGTGSGEAFF. DNA for the CDR3: TGCAGCGTGGGGACAGGGTCGGGTGAAGCTTTCTTT. Full variable domain (missing parts from reference TRBV29-1 and TRBJ1-1): SAVISQKPSRDICQRGTSLTIQCQVDSQVTMMFWYRQQPGQSLTLIATANQGSEATYESGFVIDKFPISRPNLTFSTLTVSNMSPEDSSIYLCSVGTGSGEAFFGQGTRLTVV.

The V and J genes are TRBV27 and TRBJ1-6; D gene uncertain. The CDR3 runs 14 residues. The germline gives CDR1 MNHEY, CDR2 SMNVEV (reference sequence). The V end was cut by 6 bases, the J end by 5 bases, with 11 bases between. CDR3 region: CASRDRVDNSPLHF. The CDR3 region has the DNA TGTGCCAGCAGAGACCGCGTCGATAATTCACCCCTCCACTTT.

This clone was recorded a few times. The rearrangement uses TRBV29-1 and TRBJ2-7, with TRBD2 identical over 9 bases. With 6 bases clipped from V and 0 bases from J, the junction kept 3 bases outside the gene matches. This CDR3 has 13 residues. Per the germline V gene, CDR1 is SQVTM and CDR2 is ANQGSEA. CDR3 bases: TGCAGCGTCCTTAGCGGGAGCTCCTACGAGCAGTACTTC. Protein product: CSVLSGSSYEQYF.

The genes are TRBV6-5 and TRBJ2-7, with D tentatively TRBD2 (6 bases). Germline loops: CDR1 MNHEY, CDR2 SVGAGI. The germline V and J ends were trimmed by 5 bases and 4 bases, with 15 bases remaining between them. This CDR3 has 14 residues. The DNA for the CDR3 is TGTGCCAGCAGTAACGTAGCGGAGGGGTACGAGCAGTACTTC. Translating gives CASSNVAEGYEQYF.

V usage is TRBV7-8 and J usage is TRBJ2-7; no reliable D call. V was shortened by 1 base and J by 6 bases, with 13 bases between the two germline ends. Per germline, CDR1 SGHVS and CDR2 FQNEAQ. The CDR3 covers 14 residues. The CDR3, as DNA: TGTGCCAGCAGCTTAGTCAACGGCGTGAGCGAGCAGTACTTC. Translation: CASSLVNGVSEQYF.

V gene TRBV11-2 combines with J gene TRBJ2-7; 9 bases fit TRBD2. The CDR3 covers 18 residues. Germline V CDR1 and CDR2: SGHAT, FQNNGV. The ends lost 3 bases at V and 0 bases at J; junction bases unmatched: 12. CDR3 in DNA: TGTGCCAGCAGCTTTGGATACGCAGCGGGGGGCCTCTCCTACGAGCAGTACTTC. This gives the protein CASSFGYAAGGLSYEQYF.

In its sample, this clone was seen once. The gene calls are TRBV13 and TRBJ1-5; D not certain. The V end was cut by 0 bases, the J end by 5 bases, with 2 bases between. The CDR3 totals 12 residues. In germline, CDR1 is PRHDT, CDR2 FYEKMQ (reference sequence). The CDR3 is CASSLGYQPQHF. Written as DNA, the CDR3 is TGTGCCAGCAGCTTAGGGTATCAGCCCCAGCATTTT.

For the CDR3, the DNA is TGTGCCAGCAGTTACAGAGAAATCGCGAACACTGAAGCTTTCTTT. Translated: CASSYREIANTEAFF. The rearrangement joins TRBV6-6 to TRBJ1-1; D call uncertain. Trimming took off 2 bases at V and 1 base at J, with 11 bases between the two ends. Germline V gene sequence: CDR1 MNHNY, CDR2 SVGAGI (reference sequence). The CDR3 loop spans 15 amino acids.

CDR3 nucleotide sequence: TGTGCCAGTAGTAAGTACAATGAGCAGTTCTTC. Amino acids: CASSKYNEQFF. This chain connects TRBV19 to TRBJ2-1; D gene ambiguous. The CDR3 contains 11 residues. The V and J ends lost 4 bases and 4 bases respectively, with 2 bases between them. Germline V gene data show CDR1 as LNHDA and CDR2 as SQIVND (reference sequence). Variable domain in full (rest from reference TRBV19 and TRBJ2-1): DGGITQSPKYLFRKEGQNVTLSCEQNLNHDAMYWYRQDPGQGLRLIYYSQIVNDFQKGDIAEGYSVSREKKESFPLTVTSAQKNPTAFYLCASSKYNEQFFGPGTRLTVL.

A single count supports this clone. The chain carries TRBV5-6 and TRBJ1-2, with 8 bases lining up with TRBD1. The junction had 7 bases not matched to a gene; V was cut back by 4 bases and J by 5 bases. The V gene's germline CDR1 is SGHDT and CDR2 YYEEEE. This CDR3 contains 14 residues. The CDR3, as DNA: TGTGCCAGCAGCCCCAGGACAGGGTTTTATGGCTACACCTTC. It translates to CASSPRTGFYGYTF. The variable domain in full, completed from reference TRBV5-6 and TRBJ1-2, reads DAGVTQSPTHLIKTRGQQVTLRCSPKSGHDTVSWYQQALGQGPQFIFQYYEEEERQRGNFPDRFSGHQFPNYSSELNVNALLLGDSALYLCASSPRTGFYGYTFGSGTRLTVV.

This clone was recorded only once. The CDR3 nucleotides are TGTGCCAGCAGTGTCAGGGGTACCTATGGCTACACCTTC. Translating it yields CASSVRGTYGYTF. V is TRBV6-5 and J is TRBJ1-2, with D maybe TRBD1 (6 bases). The germline CDR1 and CDR2 sequences are MNHEY and SVGAGI. There are 13 residues in the CDR3. V dropped 5 bases and J dropped 4 bases, with 11 bases sitting between them.

The chain combines TRBV5-1 with TRBJ2-2, with D possibly TRBD2 on 5 matching bases. Trimming left V 0 bases short and J 5 bases short, with 17 bases between. This CDR3 region has 17 residues. Germline V gene data show CDR1 as SGHRS and CDR2 as YFSETQ. The CDR3 coding sequence is TGCGCCAGCAGCTTGGCCCCGAATAGCGCTACTACCGGGGAGCTGTTTTTT. It translates to CASSLAPNSATTGELFF.

The chain employs TRBV30 and TRBJ1-5; D possibly corresponds to TRBD1 (5 bases). The CDR3 consists of 15 residues. V lost 0 bases to trimming and J lost 2 bases, with 11 bases between them. Germline CDR1 GTSNPN, CDR2 SVGIG (reference sequence). The CDR3 DNA sequence: TGTGCCTGGAGTGTAAGGGGTCGAGGCAATCAGCCCCAGCATTTT. Residues: CAWSVRGRGNQPQHF.

V gene TRBV5-6 combines with J gene TRBJ1-2, with a tentative D call TRBD1 (6 bases). The V end lost 1 base, the J end lost 5 bases, and 15 bases lay between the germline ends. This CDR3 comprises 15 residues. The V gene's germline CDR1 is SGHDT and CDR2 YYEEEE. Here the CDR3 reads CASSLKDSTYYGYTF. CDR3 in DNA: TGTGCCAGCAGCTTGAAGGACAGTACCTATTATGGCTACACCTTC.

This sequence joins TRBV7-8 and TRBJ2-1, with D possibly TRBD1 on 5 matching bases. Trimming pared 3 bases from V and 8 bases from J, leaving 20 bases between. CDR3 size: 16 residues. Germline V gives CDR1 SGHVS, CDR2 FQNEAQ. CDR3 coding DNA: TGTGCCAGCAGCTTCAAGACAGTCCGGGCTGGCGATGAGCAGTTCTTC. Its protein is CASSFKTVRAGDEQFF.

This clone appeared a few times. The CDR3 reads CAWRKKGPTNSPLHF. The DNA of the CDR3 is TGTGCCTGGAGAAAAAAAGGACCGACTAATTCACCCCTCCACTTT. The V and J genes are TRBV30 and TRBJ1-6; D is unresolved. CDR3 length: 15 amino acids. Germline values: CDR1 GTSNPN, CDR2 SVGIG (reference sequence). Trimming shortened V by 3 bases and J by 6 bases, and 15 bases separated the two germline ends.

This chain joins TRBV19 and TRBJ2-5, with TRBD1 matching 7 bases. The CDR3 has 13 residues. Per germline, CDR1 LNHDA and CDR2 SQIVND (reference sequence). V lost 7 bases to trimming and J lost 5 bases; unmatched junction nucleotides: 7. CDR3 sequence reads: CASNPGGVETQYF. CDR3 nucleotide sequence: TGTGCCAGTAATCCAGGGGGTGTTGAGACCCAGTACTTC.